This TCR beta chain was sequenced for a study of blood T cell repertoires in COVID-19. The protocol was immunoSEQ multiplex PCR, while the TCRdb copy is restricted to in-frame clones and leaves out a portion. The data contain some 110,000 clones, approximately 81% of them singletons. The CDR3 totals 12 residues. V lost 6 bases to trimming and J lost 5 bases; unmatched junction nucleotides: 2. CDR1 and CDR2 from the germline V gene are SGHTA and FQGNSA. This TCR was recovered from a man older than 75 with acute or convalescent COVID-19. The chain is built from TRBV7-2 and TRBJ2-7, with 9 positions matching TRBD1. Sequencing input: peripheral blood. Here the CDR3 reads CASRTGGNEQYF. CDR3 sequence (DNA): TGTGCCAGCAGGACAGGGGGGAACGAGCAGTACTTC.